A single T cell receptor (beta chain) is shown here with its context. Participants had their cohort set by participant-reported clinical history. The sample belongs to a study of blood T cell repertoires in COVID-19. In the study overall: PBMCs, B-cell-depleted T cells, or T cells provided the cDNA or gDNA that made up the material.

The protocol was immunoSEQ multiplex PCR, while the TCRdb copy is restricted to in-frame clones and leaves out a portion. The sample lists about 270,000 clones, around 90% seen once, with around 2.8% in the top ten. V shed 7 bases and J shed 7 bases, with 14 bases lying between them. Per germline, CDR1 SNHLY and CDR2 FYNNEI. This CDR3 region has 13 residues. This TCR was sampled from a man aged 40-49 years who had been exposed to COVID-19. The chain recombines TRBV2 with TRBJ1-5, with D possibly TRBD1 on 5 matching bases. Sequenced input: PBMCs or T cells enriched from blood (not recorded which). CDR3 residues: CASNRGNDQPQHF. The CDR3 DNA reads TGTGCCAGCAACCGGGGGAACGACCAGCCCCAGCATTTT.